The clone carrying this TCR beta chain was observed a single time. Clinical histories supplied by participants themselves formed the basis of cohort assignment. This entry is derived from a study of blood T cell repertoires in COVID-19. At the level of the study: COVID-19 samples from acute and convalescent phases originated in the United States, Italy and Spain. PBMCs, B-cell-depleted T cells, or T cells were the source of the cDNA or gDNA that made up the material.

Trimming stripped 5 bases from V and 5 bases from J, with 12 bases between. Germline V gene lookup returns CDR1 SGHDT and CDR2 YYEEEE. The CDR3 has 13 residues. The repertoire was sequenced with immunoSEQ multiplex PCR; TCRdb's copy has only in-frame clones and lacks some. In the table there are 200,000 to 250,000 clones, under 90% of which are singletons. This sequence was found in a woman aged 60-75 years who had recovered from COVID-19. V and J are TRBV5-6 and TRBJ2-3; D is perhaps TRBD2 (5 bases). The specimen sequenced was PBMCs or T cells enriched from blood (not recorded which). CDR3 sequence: CASRFGGGDTQYF. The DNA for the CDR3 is TGTGCCAGCAGATTCGGAGGTGGAGATACGCAGTATTTT.